The 25 T cell receptor beta chains below all came from one sample that was sequenced in a study of T cell responses to AZD1222 COVID-19 vaccine. Measured with immunoSEQ multiplex PCR; TCRdb has only the in-frame clones, and not every one. The data show hundreds of thousands of clones, around 93% seen once. The sample in question was peripheral blood, obtained 28 days after the second AZD1222 dose. All receptors derive from an adult who received the AZD1222 COVID-19 vaccine.

The chain is built from TRBV6-5 and TRBJ1-4; 8 positions agree with TRBD1. The J segment lost 6 bases and the V segment lost 4 bases, leaving 7 bases of the junction unmatched. CDR3 size: 15 residues. Per the germline V gene, CDR1 is MNHEY and CDR2 is SVGAGI. For the CDR3, the DNA is TGTGCCAGCAGTTTCCGACAGGGGTCGGATGAAAAACTGTTTTTT. This encodes CASSFRQGSDEKLFF.

The chain combines TRBV7-3 with TRBJ2-5; 7 bases are a match to TRBD1. The CDR3 has 16 residues. Germline assignment: CDR1 SGHTA and CDR2 FQGTGA. J was trimmed by 2 bases and V by 5 bases; bases with no gene match: 11. The CDR3 region is CASSLGSRQGQETQYF. The CDR3 coding sequence is TGTGCCAGCAGCCTGGGGTCGCGACAGGGTCAAGAGACCCAGTACTTC.

The rearrangement joins TRBV9 to TRBJ2-1; D call uncertain. The CDR3 is made up of 15 amino acids. V gave up 3 bases and J gave up 2 bases, with 12 bases separating them. Germline V gene sequence: CDR1 SGDLS, CDR2 YYNGEE. The CDR3 is CASSGGAPPYNEQFF. DNA of the CDR3: TGTGCCAGCAGCGGAGGCGCACCCCCCTACAATGAGCAGTTCTTC.

The chain couples TRBV6-1 to TRBJ1-2; D remains ambiguous. CDR3 size: 16 residues. Per germline, CDR1 MNHNS and CDR2 SASEGT. V was clipped by 0 bases and J by 6 bases, with 17 bases between them. Written as DNA, the CDR3 is TGTGCCAGCAGTGAAGCAGGGCCGGGCGCTAGGAATGGCTACACCTTC. This translates into CASSEAGPGARNGYTF.

This chain links TRBV28 with TRBJ1-6; TRBD1 matches at 7 bases. Germline-derived CDR1 and CDR2 are MDHEN and SYDVKM. The V gene end was trimmed by 4 bases and the J gene end by 8 bases; junction bases not matched to a gene: 8. The CDR3 totals 15 residues. For the CDR3, the DNA is TGTGCCAGCAGTTCCGGCCGACAGGGAGATTCACCCCTCCACTTT. Protein: CASSSGRQGDSPLHF.

The chain combines TRBV7-3 with TRBJ2-7; tentatively, D is TRBD1 or TRBD2 (5 bases each). This CDR3 is built from 15 residues. Per the germline V gene, CDR1 is SGHTA and CDR2 is FQGTGA. The V end was cut by 2 bases, the J end by 2 bases, with 13 bases between. The DNA for the CDR3 is TGTGCCAGCAGCTTAGAACCGGGACCGGCCTACGAGCAGTACTTC. Protein product: CASSLEPGPAYEQYF.

The chain joins TRBV7-6 to TRBJ2-2; no firm D call. The CDR3 contains 15 residues. Per germline, CDR1 SGHVS and CDR2 FNYEAQ. Trimming took 5 bases from V and 1 from J, leaving 11 bases between them. This CDR3 is CASSPIRQNTGELFF. In DNA, the CDR3 is TGTGCCAGCAGCCCCATTAGACAGAACACCGGGGAGCTGTTTTTT. Full variable domain (remainder filled in from reference TRBV7-6 and TRBJ2-2): GAGVSQSPRYKVTKRGQDVALRCDPISGHVSLYWYRQALGQGPEFLTYFNYEAQQDKSGLPNDRFSAERPEGSISTLTIQRTEQRDSAMYRCASSPIRQNTGELFFGEGSRLTVL.

J is TRBJ1-6 and V is TRBV6-5; maybe TRBD1 (5 bases). Germline-derived CDR1 and CDR2 are MNHEY and SVGAGI. Trimming left V 6 bases short and J 9 bases short, with 15 bases between. The CDR3 has 14 residues. The CDR3 here is CASRGTPSSSPLHF. CDR3 DNA: TGTGCCAGCAGAGGGACCCCCAGTAGTTCACCCCTCCACTTT.

This rearrangement joins TRBV3-1 (or the pseudogene TRBV3-2) to TRBJ1-2; 11 bases align to TRBD1. There are 14 residues in the CDR3. With 4 bases clipped from V and 8 bases from J, the junction kept 6 bases outside the gene matches. Germline CDR1 and CDR2: LGHDT and YNNKEL (reference sequence). CDR3 DNA: TGTGCCAGCAGCCCTTGGGACAGGGGGGTAGGCTACACCTTC. It codes for CASSPWDRGVGYTF.

This clone was recorded a few times. The chain links TRBV27 to TRBJ2-7; D not certain. CDR1 and CDR2 (germline): MNHEY, SMNVEV (reference sequence). The V gene lost 0 bases and the J gene lost 6 bases, with 9 bases spanning the gap. The CDR3 is 13 amino acids. The CDR3 loop is CASSLSLMSEQYF. The CDR3 DNA follows: TGTGCCAGCAGTTTATCTCTCATGAGCGAGCAGTACTTC.

The V gene is TRBV18, the J gene TRBJ1-1; D remains ambiguous. Germline CDR1 is KGHSH and CDR2 is LQKENI. Trimming took off 6 bases at V and 4 bases at J, with 15 bases between the two ends. The CDR3 contains 14 residues. In DNA form, the CDR3 reads TGTGCCAGCTCCCCCGCCTCCGTCGGCACTGAAGCTTTCTTT. Its translation is CASSPASVGTEAFF.

This clone appeared a single time. The rearrangement uses TRBV29-1 and TRBJ1-4; D remains unclear. The V and J ends lost 6 bases and 3 bases respectively, with 14 bases between them. Germline V gene data show CDR1 as SQVTM and CDR2 as ANQGSEA. This CDR3 spans 14 amino acids. The CDR3 bases are TGCAGCGTGGCATCAGGAGAAGCTAATGAAAAACTGTTTTTT. Translating gives CSVASGEANEKLFF. Combining the CDR3 with reference TRBV29-1 and TRBJ1-4 gives the whole variable domain SAVISQKPSRDICQRGTSLTIQCQVDSQVTMMFWYRQQPGQSLTLIATANQGSEATYESGFVIDKFPISRPNLTFSTLTVSNMSPEDSSIYLCSVASGEANEKLFFGSGTQLSVL.

The V call is TRBV29-1, the J call TRBJ2-1; weak D call: TRBD2 (5 bases). The CDR3 is made up of 14 amino acids. Germline V gene sequence: CDR1 SQVTM, CDR2 ANQGSEA. The V and J ends lost 6 bases and 0 bases respectively, with 12 bases between them. CDR3 region: CSVGDSSSYNEQFF. The CDR3 DNA follows: TGCAGCGTGGGAGACTCGAGCTCCTACAATGAGCAGTTCTTC.

CDR3 coding DNA: TGTGCCAGCAGCCAAGAGGCAGGCTCTGGAAACACCATATATTTT. Encoded protein: CASSQEAGSGNTIYF. The V gene is TRBV3-1 (or the pseudogene TRBV3-2), the J gene TRBJ1-3, with D hard to call. Trimming cost V 0 bases and J 0 bases, with 6 bases left between them. The CDR3 sequence is 15 residues long. Germline CDR1 is LGHDT and CDR2 is YNNKEL (reference sequence).

The CDR3 reads CASSYGTITNEKLFF. The DNA of the CDR3 is TGCGCCAGCAGCTATGGGACAATAACTAATGAAAAACTGTTTTTT. The V and J genes are TRBV5-1 and TRBJ1-4, with D possibly TRBD1 on 6 matching bases. The ends were cut back, 3 bases at V and 1 base at J, with 10 bases in the middle. CDR3 length: 15 amino acids. Looked up from germline, CDR1 is SGHRS and CDR2 is YFSETQ.

The CDR3 DNA reads as TGTGCCAGGCGGGACAGGGCTTACAATGAGCAGTTCTTC. This codes for CARRDRAYNEQFF. The J gene is TRBJ2-1, the V gene TRBV7-3; 9 positions agree with TRBD1. The length of the CDR3 is 13 residues. V was pared by 9 bases and J by 4 bases, with 4 bases of the junction left unmatched. The germline V gene has CDR1 SGHTA and CDR2 FQGTGA.

This chain connects TRBV20-1 to TRBJ2-1; 8 bases match TRBD2. Germline V CDR1 and CDR2: DFQATT, SNEGSKA (reference sequence). The CDR3 sequence is 15 residues long. Germline trimming cut 3 bases from V and 3 bases from J; bases unmatched to any gene: 7. CDR3 sequence: CSASQAGDIYNEQFF. CDR3 in DNA: TGCAGTGCTAGTCAAGCGGGGGATATCTACAATGAGCAGTTCTTC.

In this sample, this clone turned up once. The V gene is TRBV2, the J gene TRBJ2-5, with D tentatively TRBD1 (6 bases). The CDR3 is made up of 14 amino acids. The germline V and J ends were trimmed by 5 bases and 5 bases, with 15 bases remaining between them. Germline V lookup: CDR1 SNHLY, CDR2 FYNNEI. The CDR3 DNA follows: TGTGCCAGCAGTCCTCAACGCAGGGGTGAGACCCAGTACTTC. Protein: CASSPQRRGETQYF. Variable domain in full (rest from reference TRBV2 and TRBJ2-5): EPEVTQTPSHQVTQMGQEVILRCVPISNHLYFYWYRQILGQKVEFLVSFYNNEISEKSEIFDDQFSVERPDGSNFTLKIRSTKLEDSAMYFCASSPQRRGETQYFGPGTRLLVL.

The CDR3: CASSSGTGPGGNQPQHF. The CDR3 DNA follows: TGTGCCAGCAGCTCCGGGACAGGGCCGGGGGGCAATCAGCCCCAGCATTTT. The chain is built from TRBV5-5 and TRBJ1-5; 9 nucleotides agree with TRBD1. CDR1 and CDR2 (germline): SGHKS, YYEKEE (reference sequence). The CDR3 sequence is 17 residues long. Trimming cost V 3 bases and J 2 bases; bases outside gene matches: 9.

A single count supports this clone. The chain carries TRBV4-1 and TRBJ2-2; D uncertain. CDR3 size: 13 residues. In germline, CDR1 is MGHRA, CDR2 YSYEKL. The ends were cut back, 5 bases at V and 6 bases at J, with 10 bases in the middle. CDR3 sequence: CASSWPDSGELFF. The CDR3 DNA sequence: TGCGCCAGCAGCTGGCCGGATTCCGGGGAGCTGTTTTTT.

The chain combines TRBV28 with TRBJ2-3; D is unclear. V lost 6 bases to trimming and J lost 6 bases, with 22 bases between them. Looked up from germline, CDR1 is MDHEN and CDR2 is SYDVKM. The CDR3 is 16 residues long. CDR3 sequence (DNA): TGTGCCAGCAGGACACTTGGGATCGCTGTGCGTGATACGCAGTATTTT. This gives the protein CASRTLGIAVRDTQYF.

J is TRBJ2-7 and V is TRBV19; possibly TRBD1 or TRBD2 for D (5 bases each). The CDR3 is 14 amino acids. In germline, CDR1 is LNHDA, CDR2 SQIVND (reference sequence). Trimming shortened V by 5 bases and J by 2 bases, and 13 bases separated the two germline ends. The CDR3 loop reads CASSPRRGPYEQYF. CDR3 DNA: TGTGCCAGTAGTCCCCGTCGGGGCCCCTACGAGCAGTACTTC. Filled out from reference TRBV19 and TRBJ2-7, the complete variable domain reads DGGITQSPKYLFRKEGQNVTLSCEQNLNHDAMYWYRQDPGQGLRLIYYSQIVNDFQKGDIAEGYSVSREKKESFPLTVTSAQKNPTAFYLCASSPRRGPYEQYFGPGTRLTVT.

The chain has TRBV4-1 and TRBJ2-5; the D gene is possibly TRBD2 (5 bases). The CDR3 contains 12 residues. Germline CDR1 MGHRA, CDR2 YSYEKL. V dropped 1 base and J dropped 7 bases, with 7 bases sitting between them. The CDR3 protein is CASSQVAGTQYF. The CDR3 DNA reads as TGCGCCAGCAGCCAAGTTGCGGGGACCCAGTACTTC.

This chain joins TRBV19 and TRBJ1-1; 7 positions match TRBD1. The CDR3 extends over 15 amino acids. Germline CDR1 LNHDA, CDR2 SQIVND (reference sequence). The ends lost 7 bases at V and 4 bases at J; junction bases unmatched: 12. CDR3 DNA: TGTGCCAGTACCGCGGGCCCAGGGGGTGTCACTGAAGCTTTCTTT. This encodes CASTAGPGGVTEAFF.

The V call is TRBV19, the J call TRBJ1-5, with 8 positions matching TRBD1. The V and J ends lost 3 bases and 10 bases, in that order; junction bases with no gene match: 5. Germline V gives CDR1 LNHDA, CDR2 SQIVND (reference sequence). This CDR3 is 13 amino acids long. The CDR3 loop reads CASSIGQGGPQHF. CDR3 DNA: TGTGCCAGTAGTATTGGACAGGGCGGCCCCCAGCATTTT.